These 32 T cell receptor beta chains originate from one sample sequenced in a study of regulatory T cells in long-lasting Graves disease. Assembly of TCR beta libraries relied on iRepertoire HTBI primers together with Arm-PCR of CDR3 regions. TCRdb processed the multiplex PCR reads anew with MiXCR; each CDR3 protein has one entry. The top ten clones hold about a quarter of a sample with about 440,000 distinct CDR3 sequences, less than 20% of them seen once. Time point meaning: newly diagnosed GD, antithyroid drugs for less than 3 months. After RNA was extracted from PBMCs, the TCR library was made from it. In addition, the sample was reused for a study of T cells in Graves' hyperthyroidism and ophthalmopathy.

The sample in question was peripheral blood mononuclear cells (PBMCs), obtained at new diagnosis, from a patient treated with antithyroid drugs. These receptors all come from a woman younger than 30 with Graves disease.

This clonotype has a count of ten or more. V usage is TRBV28 and J usage is TRBJ2-7, with 7 bases fitting TRBD1. The junction had 12 bases not matched to a gene; V was cut back by 8 bases and J by 2 bases. The CDR3 consists of 15 residues. Looked up from germline, CDR1 is MDHEN and CDR2 is SYDVKM. The CDR3 protein is CASRDPGQPPYEQYF. The CDR3 DNA sequence: TGTGCCAGCCGGGATCCGGGACAGCCGCCCTACGAGCAGTACTTC.

Only a few counts were recorded for this clonotype. The genes are TRBV7-9 and TRBJ2-1; weak D call: TRBD2 (5 bases). The CDR3 has 14 residues. With 5 bases removed from V and 8 bases from J, the gap between germline ends came to 16 bases. CDR1 SEHNR and CDR2 FQNEAQ come from the germline V gene (reference sequence). DNA for the CDR3: TGTGCCAGCAGCAGGGATCGGGATCGGGATGAGCAGTTCTTC. Protein product: CASSRDRDRDEQFF.

On this clonotype: This likely traces to a read error, being one base from a far larger clone. Likely a read error: the CDR3 ends without its conserved phenylalanine or tryptophan. The CDR3 DNA sequence: TGTGCCAGCAGCCTTGGACAGGACATACAAGAGACCCAGTACTCC. It is translated as CASSLGQDIQETQYS. The chain carries TRBV9 and TRBJ2-5, with TRBD1 identical over 7 bases. There are 15 residues in the CDR3. Trimming took 4 bases from V and 2 from J; bases not matched to a gene: 8. Germline V gene sequence: CDR1 SGDLS, CDR2 YYNGEE.

About this clonotype itself: This sequence is one base from a far larger clone and is likely a read error. The chain is built from TRBV27 and TRBJ2-1; 9 bases line up with TRBD1. There are 14 residues in the CDR3. J was trimmed by 10 bases and V by 6 bases; bases with no gene match: 10. The germline V gene encodes CDR1 MNHEY and CDR2 SMNVEV (reference sequence). The DNA of the CDR3 is TGTGCCAGCAGCCTGACAGGGGGACTCTACGAGCAGTTCTTC. This codes for CASSLTGGLYEQFF.

This clonotype showed up just a few times. V and J are TRBV5-1 and TRBJ2-2; TRBD2 agrees at 8 bases. The J segment lost 0 bases and the V segment lost 8 bases, leaving 6 bases of the junction unmatched. The CDR3 spans 15 residues. CDR1 and CDR2 from the germline V gene are SGHRS and YFSETQ. The CDR3 here is CASTVAGPNTGELFF. Here the CDR3 DNA reads TGCGCCAGTACGGTAGCGGGGCCGAACACCGGGGAGCTGTTTTTT.

A few counts support this clonotype. The chain recombines TRBV6-1 with TRBJ2-7; 7 bases map to TRBD1. Germline V gives CDR1 MNHNS, CDR2 SASEGT. The V gene end was trimmed by 7 bases and the J gene end by 0 bases; junction bases not matched to a gene: 6. The CDR3 runs to 14 residues. In nucleotides, the CDR3 is TGTGCCAGCAACAGGGGCCAGAACTCCTACGAGCAGTACTTC. Protein sequence: CASNRGQNSYEQYF.

This clonotype was counted a few times. The rearrangement links TRBV2 to TRBJ2-4; 8 bases match TRBD1. The germline V gene encodes CDR1 SNHLY and CDR2 FYNNEI. The CDR3 spans 15 residues. The V segment lost 4 bases and the J segment 5 bases; nucleotides outside the gene matches: 7. The CDR3 coding sequence is TGTGCCAGCAGTGCAACCGGGACAGGCGAAAACATTCAGTACTTC. Protein: CASSATGTGENIQYF.

The chain employs TRBV20-1 and TRBJ2-5, with 11 nucleotides matching TRBD2. This CDR3 is built from 19 residues. Germline V gene data show CDR1 as DFQATT and CDR2 as SNEGSKA (reference sequence). V gave up 0 bases and J gave up 1 base; unmatched junction bases: 13. This CDR3 reads CSARDYSTTSGSGQETQYF. In DNA, the CDR3 is TGCAGTGCTAGAGATTATTCCACAACTAGCGGGAGTGGCCAAGAGACCCAGTACTTC.

In this sample, this clonotype turned up many times. This rearrangement joins TRBV29-1 to TRBJ2-7; D gene uncertain. The CDR3 runs to 11 residues. CDR1 and CDR2 (germline): SQVTM, ANQGSEA. Trimming left V 7 bases short and J 1 base short, with 8 bases between. The CDR3 region has the DNA TGCAGCGCGTCGCATTCCTACGAGCAGTACTTC. Translated: CSASHSYEQYF.

This clonotype has ten or more counts. The chain couples TRBV18 to TRBJ1-1; 7 bases align to TRBD1. The V and J ends lost 6 bases and 8 bases, in that order; junction bases with no gene match: 6. Germline CDR1 is KGHSH and CDR2 is LQKENI. The CDR3 is made up of 12 amino acids. CDR3 sequence (DNA): TGTGCCAGCTCCCAGGGGGGCCCCGAAGCTTTCTTT. This codes for CASSQGGPEAFF. The full variable domain, rest sourced from reference TRBV18 and TRBJ1-1, is NAGVMQNPRHLVRRRGQEARLRCSPMKGHSHVYWYRQLPEEGLKFMVYLQKENIIDESGMPKERFSAEFPKEGPSILRIQQVVRGDSAAYFCASSQGGPEAFFGQGTRLTVV.

The CDR3 sequence is CSARGLTSGTTDTQYF. The CDR3 nucleotides read TGCAGTGCTAGAGGACTGACTAGCGGTACCACAGATACGCAGTATTTT. The genes are TRBV20-1 and TRBJ2-3; 9 positions agree with TRBD2. Germline values: CDR1 DFQATT, CDR2 SNEGSKA (reference sequence). This CDR3 has 16 amino acids. The V and J ends lost 1 base and 2 bases, in that order; junction bases with no gene match: 7.

This clonotype was found a few times. The chain recombines TRBV20-1 with TRBJ2-2, with 8 bases identical to TRBD2. In germline, CDR1 is DFQATT, CDR2 SNEGSKA (reference sequence). The CDR3 totals 15 residues. The trim removed 1 base at V and 4 bases at J, leaving 5 bases unmatched. Written as DNA, the CDR3 is TGCAGTGCTAGAGGCCCAGCGGGAGCCACCGGGGAGCTGTTTTTT. Amino acids: CSARGPAGATGELFF.

Regarding this clonotype: A much bigger clone sits one base away, suggesting this may be a read error. The chain is built from TRBV5-1 and TRBJ2-2; D may be TRBD2 (7 bases). The CDR3 spans 15 residues. Between the trimmed V and J ends, which lost 4 bases and 1 base, there was a span of 11 bases. Germline V gene lookup returns CDR1 SGHRS and CDR2 YFSETQ. The CDR3 spells CASSQGGVNTGELFF. For the CDR3, the DNA is TGCGCCAGCAGCCAAGGGGGGGTGAACACCGGGGAGCTGTTTTTT.

In this sample, this clonotype turned up many times. V and J are TRBV7-3 and TRBJ1-6; possible D gene TRBD1, 5 bases. Germline lookup yields CDR1 SGHTA and CDR2 FQGTGA. The CDR3 contains 15 residues. Trimming left V 3 bases short and J 5 bases short, with 11 bases between. CDR3 amino acids: CASSLLGQNNSPLHF. CDR3 sequence (DNA): TGTGCCAGCAGCTTGTTGGGGCAGAATAATTCACCCCTCCACTTT.

The chain recombines TRBV7-3 with TRBJ2-3; D might be TRBD1 or TRBD2, each matching 6 bases. Germline V gene lookup returns CDR1 SGHTA and CDR2 FQGTGA. V was pared by 0 bases and J by 5 bases, with 15 bases between. This CDR3 is built from 16 residues. CDR3 bases: TGTGCCAGCAGCTTAACCTTTGGCAGGGGAGGAGATACGCAGTATTTT. Amino acid sequence: CASSLTFGRGGDTQYF.

In this sample, this clonotype turned up many times. The genes are TRBV27 and TRBJ1-2; no firm D call. This CDR3 comprises 13 residues. The germline V gene encodes CDR1 MNHEY and CDR2 SMNVEV (reference sequence). The V end was cut by 8 bases, the J end by 8 bases, with 18 bases between. The CDR3 here is CASRISAGLGYTF. CDR3 sequence (DNA): TGTGCCAGCCGCATAAGCGCCGGGCTAGGCTACACCTTC.

This clonotype was detected a few times. The rearrangement uses TRBV6-2 or TRBV6-3 and TRBJ2-6; TRBD1 agrees at 8 bases. The CDR3 has 13 residues. V was pared by 6 bases and J by 9 bases, with 4 bases of the junction left unmatched. Looked up from germline, CDR1 is MNHEY and CDR2 is SVGEGT. The CDR3 sequence: CASRAGGINVLTF. CDR3 DNA: TGTGCCAGCAGGGCAGGGGGCATCAACGTCCTGACTTTC.

The chain couples TRBV7-2 to TRBJ2-5, with 8 bases fitting TRBD2. This CDR3 comprises 15 residues. The V gene end was trimmed by 6 bases and the J gene end by 4 bases; junction bases not matched to a gene: 10. Germline assignment: CDR1 SGHTA and CDR2 FQGNSA. As DNA, the CDR3 is TGTGCCAGCAGAAGCGCCGGGACTAGATTAGAGACCCAGTACTTC. Translating gives CASRSAGTRLETQYF.

This clonotype came up many times. The rearrangement joins TRBV18 to TRBJ1-1; tentative D call: TRBD1 (5 bases). The CDR3 is 14 residues long. The germline V gene encodes CDR1 KGHSH and CDR2 LQKENI. V was shortened by 2 bases and J by 1 base, with 8 bases between the two germline ends. The DNA for the CDR3 is TGTGCCAGCTCACCAACAGGAACGAACACTGAAGCTTTCTTT. Translating it yields CASSPTGTNTEAFF.

This clonotype was counted a few times. The chain combines TRBV7-2 with TRBJ1-3, with D uncertain. The CDR3 sequence is 16 residues long. V dropped 3 bases and J dropped 0 bases, with 12 bases sitting between them. Germline lookup yields CDR1 SGHTA and CDR2 FQGNSA. CDR3 DNA: TGTGCCAGCAGCTTGACTGGGCCTTCCTCTGGAAACACCATATATTTT. This sequence encodes CASSLTGPSSGNTIYF. The full variable domain, completed using reference TRBV7-2 and TRBJ1-3, is GAGVSQSPSNKVTEKGKDVELRCDPISGHTALYWYRQSLGQGLEFLIYFQGNSAPDKSGLPSDRFSAERTGGSVSTLTIQRTQQEDSAVYLCASSLTGPSSGNTIYFGEGSWLTVV.

There are many counts of this clonotype. The chain combines TRBV28 with TRBJ2-7; no clear D. This CDR3 has 12 amino acids. V was shortened by 5 bases and J by 0 bases, with 5 bases between the two germline ends. Per the germline V gene, CDR1 is MDHEN and CDR2 is SYDVKM. CDR3 sequence (DNA): TGTGCCAGCAGTACCCTCTCCTACGAGCAGTACTTC. Encoded protein: CASSTLSYEQYF.

There are many counts of this clonotype. The J gene is TRBJ1-2, the V gene TRBV6-2 or TRBV6-3, with D hard to call. Germline values: CDR1 MNHEY, CDR2 SVGEGT. The V end lost 2 bases, the J end lost 5 bases, and 9 bases lay between the germline ends. The CDR3 has 13 residues. The CDR3 loop reads CASSYNGMYGYTF. DNA for the CDR3: TGTGCCAGCAGTTACAACGGGATGTATGGCTACACCTTC.

This clonotype turned up a few times. A read error may explain this, as a much larger clone is one base away. The chain has TRBV5-1 and TRBJ2-3; 10 bases map to TRBD2. Per germline, CDR1 SGHRS and CDR2 YFSETQ. This CDR3 is built from 15 residues. Here the CDR3 reads CASSLRTSGTDAQYF. DNA for the CDR3: TGCGCCAGCAGCTTGCGGACTAGCGGCACAGATGCGCAGTATTTT.

This clonotype was seen only a few times. The rearrangement links TRBV18 to TRBJ2-3; D is possibly TRBD2 (6 bases). CDR1 is KGHSH, CDR2 LQKENI, per germline. Trimming took 3 bases from V and 3 from J, leaving 10 bases between them. This CDR3 spans 14 amino acids. Here the CDR3 reads CASSPPTRTDTQYF. The DNA for the CDR3 is TGTGCCAGCTCACCTCCGACTAGGACAGATACGCAGTATTTT. Full variable domain (missing parts from reference TRBV18 and TRBJ2-3): NAGVMQNPRHLVRRRGQEARLRCSPMKGHSHVYWYRQLPEEGLKFMVYLQKENIIDESGMPKERFSAEFPKEGPSILRIQQVVRGDSAAYFCASSPPTRTDTQYFGPGTRLTVL.

In this sample, this clonotype turned up many times. The chain recombines TRBV7-2 with TRBJ2-3, with unresolved D. V was cut by 1 base and J by 2 bases, with 7 bases left in between. CDR1 and CDR2 (germline): SGHTA, FQGNSA. CDR3 length: 14 residues. The CDR3 nucleotides are TGTGCCAGCAGCTTAGTCCGGACCACAGATACGCAGTATTTT. Protein product: CASSLVRTTDTQYF.

This clonotype was seen a few times. The junction differs from germline at one of its ends, possibly a read error. This chain links TRBV20-1 with TRBJ2-1, with D unclear. The CDR3 has 14 amino acids. Germline CDR1 reads DFQATT; CDR2 reads SNEGSKA (reference sequence). The CDR3 here is CSARAPLPALEQFF. CDR3 DNA sequence: TGCAGTGCTAGAGCGCCACTCCCGGCGTTAGAGCAATTCTTC.

This clonotype was detected many times. The chain employs TRBV29-1 and TRBJ2-7; 14 bases are shared with TRBD2. The V gene end was trimmed by 3 bases and the J gene end by 4 bases; junction bases not matched to a gene: 5. The germline gives CDR1 SQVTM, CDR2 ANQGSEA. This CDR3 comprises 15 residues. CDR3: CSVEGLAGVNYEQYF. The DNA for the CDR3 is TGCAGCGTTGAGGGACTAGCGGGAGTAAATTACGAGCAGTACTTC.

CDR3 DNA sequence: TGTGCCAGCAGAGCAGGTAGCGGGGAGCTGTTTTTT. It is translated as CASRAGSGELFF. The genes are TRBV7-9 and TRBJ2-2; the D is unclear. Germline values: CDR1 SEHNR, CDR2 FQNEAQ (reference sequence). The ends were cut back, 6 bases at V and 7 bases at J, with 9 bases in the middle. The CDR3 sequence is 12 residues long. Full variable domain (outside the CDR3, taken from reference TRBV7-9 and TRBJ2-2): DTGVSQNPRHKITKRGQNVTFRCDPISEHNRLYWYRQTLGQGPEFLTYFQNEAQLEKSRLLSDRFSAERPKGSFSTLEIQRTEQGDSAMYLCASRAGSGELFFGEGSRLTVL.

CDR3 in DNA: TGTGCCAGCAGGTCCGAGAGGGGCACCGGGGAGCTGTTTTTT. Amino acid sequence: CASRSERGTGELFF. The V gene is TRBV6-1, the J gene TRBJ2-2, with D perhaps matching TRBD1 or TRBD2 (5 bases each). This CDR3 contains 14 residues. Trimming removed 6 bases from V and 4 bases from J, with 12 bases in between. CDR1 is MNHNS, CDR2 SASEGT, per germline.

There are a few counts of this clonotype. This chain uses TRBV6-2 or TRBV6-3 with TRBJ2-3; tentatively, D is TRBD2 (6 bases). V was trimmed by 6 bases and J by 4 bases, leaving 17 bases between them. Looked up from germline, CDR1 is MNHEY and CDR2 is SVGEGT. The CDR3 is 15 residues long. CDR3: CASSEGPAGPDTQYF. DNA of the CDR3: TGTGCCAGCAGCGAAGGACCAGCGGGTCCAGATACGCAGTATTTT.

This clonotype was found a few times. The chain couples TRBV19 to TRBJ1-5; D not resolved. Trimming took 2 bases from V and 2 from J, leaving 10 bases between them. The CDR3 totals 15 residues. The germline gives CDR1 LNHDA, CDR2 SQIVND (reference sequence). The CDR3 DNA follows: TGTGCCAGTAGTATAAGCGGGCAGGGCAATCAGCCCCAGCATTTT. It yields the protein CASSISGQGNQPQHF. The whole variable domain, filled in from reference TRBV19 and TRBJ1-5, reads DGGITQSPKYLFRKEGQNVTLSCEQNLNHDAMYWYRQDPGQGLRLIYYSQIVNDFQKGDIAEGYSVSREKKESFPLTVTSAQKNPTAFYLCASSISGQGNQPQHFGDGTRLSIL.

In its sample, this clonotype was seen a few times. V and J are TRBV7-2 and TRBJ1-6, with 9 bases identical to TRBD1. The germline CDR1 and CDR2 sequences are SGHTA and FQGNSA. The V and J ends lost 3 bases and 6 bases, in that order; junction bases with no gene match: 6. This CDR3 spans 16 amino acids. CDR3 in DNA: TGTGCCAGCAGCTTTACGCGGGACAGGGTTAATTCACCCCTCCACTTT. Its protein is CASSFTRDRVNSPLHF. Variable domain in full (rest from reference TRBV7-2 and TRBJ1-6): GAGVSQSPSNKVTEKGKDVELRCDPISGHTALYWYRQSLGQGLEFLIYFQGNSAPDKSGLPSDRFSAERTGGSVSTLTIQRTQQEDSAVYLCASSFTRDRVNSPLHFGNGTRLTVT.